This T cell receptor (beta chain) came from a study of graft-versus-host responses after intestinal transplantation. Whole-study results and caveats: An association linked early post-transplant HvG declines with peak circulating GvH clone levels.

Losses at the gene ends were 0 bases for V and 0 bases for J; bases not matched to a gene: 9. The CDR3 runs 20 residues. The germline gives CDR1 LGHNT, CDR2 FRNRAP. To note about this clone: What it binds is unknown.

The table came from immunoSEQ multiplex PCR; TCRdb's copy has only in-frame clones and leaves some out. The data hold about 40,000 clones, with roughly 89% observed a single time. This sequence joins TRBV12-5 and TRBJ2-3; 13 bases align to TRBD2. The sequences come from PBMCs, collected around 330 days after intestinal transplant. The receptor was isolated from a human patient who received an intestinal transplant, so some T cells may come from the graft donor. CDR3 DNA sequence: TGTGCTAGTGGTTTGGTCCCCGGACTAGCGGGGGTGCCTAGCACAGATACGCAGTATTTT. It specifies CASGLVPGLAGVPSTDTQYF.